The clone carrying this TCR beta chain has a handful of counts. V was cut by 1 base and J by 5 bases, with 5 bases left in between. This CDR3 spans 13 amino acids. The V gene's germline CDR1 is LGHNA and CDR2 YNFKEQ. Produced via immunoSEQ multiplex PCR; TCRdb's table is partial and in-frame only. The sample carries 200,000 to 300,000 clones, about 80% recorded once. The data were obtained in a study of blood T cell repertoires in COVID-19. The TCR comes from a woman older than 75 with acute or convalescent COVID-19. Material: peripheral blood. This chain links TRBV4-2 with TRBJ1-4, with D unresolved. The CDR3 protein is CASSQVENEKLFF. The CDR3 DNA is TGTGCCAGCAGCCAAGTAGAGAATGAAAAACTGTTTTTT.